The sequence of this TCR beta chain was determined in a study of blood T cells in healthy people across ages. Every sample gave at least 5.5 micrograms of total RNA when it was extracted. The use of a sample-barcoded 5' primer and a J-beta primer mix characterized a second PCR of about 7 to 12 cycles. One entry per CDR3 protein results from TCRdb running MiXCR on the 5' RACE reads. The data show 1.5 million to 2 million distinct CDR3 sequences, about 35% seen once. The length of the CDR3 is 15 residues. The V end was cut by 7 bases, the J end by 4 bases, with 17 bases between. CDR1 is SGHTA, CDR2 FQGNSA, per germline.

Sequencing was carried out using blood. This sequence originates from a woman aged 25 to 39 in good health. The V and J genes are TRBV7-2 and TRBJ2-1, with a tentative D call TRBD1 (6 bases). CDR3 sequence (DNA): TGTGCCAGCACGACCTCCGGGACACCTTACAATGAGCAGTTCTTC. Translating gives CASTTSGTPYNEQFF.